Listed here are 28 T cell receptor beta chains from one sample, sequenced in a study of patients and donors after allogeneic stem cell transplantation. TCRdb independently ran MiXCR on the RT-PCR reads; one entry per CDR3 protein. The sample yields more than 850,000 distinct CDR3 sequences, under 20% seen once. Sequencing was carried out using blood, either unsorted or a sorted T cell fraction (not recorded which). These receptor sequences come from a human donor who was either an allogeneic HSCT recipient or a stem cell or donor lymphocyte infusion donor (not recorded which). It is not recorded whose cells these are; they may come from a transplant donor.

The sample holds many counts of this clonotype. The rearrangement uses TRBV25-1 and TRBJ2-5; a weak D match, TRBD2 (5 bases). CDR3 size: 16 residues. Germline lookup yields CDR1 MGHDK and CDR2 SYGVNS. Between the trimmed V and J ends, which lost 2 bases and 5 bases, there was a span of 18 bases. In DNA, the CDR3 is TGTGCCAGCAGTGAAGCGGGCAGGACGGATATGGAGACCCAGTACTTC. Translating it yields CASSEAGRTDMETQYF.

This clonotype has a handful of counts. The J gene is TRBJ2-7, the V gene TRBV5-1; 16 nucleotides line up with TRBD2. The CDR3 spans 16 residues. CDR1 is SGHRS, CDR2 YFSETQ, per germline. The junction had 5 bases not matched to a gene; V was cut back by 4 bases and J by 4 bases. Here the CDR3 reads CASSTGTSGRVYEQYF. CDR3 DNA: TGCGCCAGCAGCACCGGGACTAGCGGGAGGGTTTACGAGCAGTACTTC.

The count of this clonotype is one. The V call is TRBV12-5, the J call TRBJ2-4; D may be TRBD1 (6 bases). This CDR3 comprises 16 residues. Trimming left V 0 bases short and J 8 bases short, with 17 bases between. The germline V gene encodes CDR1 LGHNT and CDR2 FRNRAP. Here the CDR3 DNA reads TGTGCTAGTGGTTTGGTTATCAGGGGCCCTACGGACATTCAGTACTTC. Encoded protein: CASGLVIRGPTDIQYF.

This clonotype was picked up many times. This chain uses TRBV7-9 with TRBJ2-2; a possible D gene is TRBD1 (6 bases). The CDR3 is 16 residues long. Germline CDR1 reads SEHNR; CDR2 reads FQNEAQ (reference sequence). The V end was cut by 3 bases, the J end by 1 base, with 12 bases between. DNA of the CDR3: TGTGCCAGCAGCTTGGGACACCAAAAGAACACCGGGGAGCTGTTTTTT. It specifies CASSLGHQKNTGELFF.

The sample holds a few counts of this clonotype. V gene TRBV5-1 combines with J gene TRBJ1-1, with D possibly matching TRBD1 (6 bases). Germline values: CDR1 SGHRS, CDR2 YFSETQ. The CDR3 loop spans 17 amino acids. The V gene lost 7 bases and the J gene lost 3 bases, with 25 bases spanning the gap. The CDR3 loop reads CASQTVGGFYPDTEAFF. The CDR3 coding sequence is TGCGCCAGCCAAACGGTAGGGGGGTTTTATCCGGACACTGAAGCTTTCTTT.

The chain couples TRBV11-1 to TRBJ1-1; 7 bases are shared with TRBD1. Germline assignment: CDR1 SGHAT and CDR2 FQDESV (reference sequence). V shed 1 base, J shed 0 bases, and the junction held 14 bases outside the gene matches. The CDR3 consists of 19 residues. The CDR3 nucleotides read TGTGCCAGCAGCTTAGACTTAATAATCGGCAGGGGGTTGAACACTGAAGCTTTCTTT. This gives the protein CASSLDLIIGRGLNTEAFF. Variable domain in full (rest from reference TRBV11-1 and TRBJ1-1): EAEVAQSPRYKITEKSQAVAFWCDPISGHATLYWYRQILGQGPELLVQFQDESVVDDSQLPKDRFSAERLKGVDSTLKIQPAELGDSAMYLCASSLDLIIGRGLNTEAFFGQGTRLTVV.

This clonotype was found many times. The chain recombines TRBV6-1 with TRBJ2-7; 11 bases fit TRBD2. Germline lookup yields CDR1 MNHNS and CDR2 SASEGT. Trimming cost V 5 bases and J 0 bases; bases outside gene matches: 3. The CDR3 sequence is 15 residues long. The CDR3 bases are TGTGCCAGCAGTCCCCTAGCGGGAGGCTCCTACGAGCAGTACTTC. This translates into CASSPLAGGSYEQYF.

The sample holds many counts of this clonotype. The chain carries TRBV12-3 or TRBV12-4 and TRBJ2-5, with 12 bases lining up with TRBD2. The CDR3 loop spans 16 amino acids. J lost 3 bases, V lost 7 bases, and 9 bases had no gene match. The CDR3 DNA is TGTGCCAGCACAATACGACTAGCGGGAGTGAAAGAGACCCAGTACTTC. Amino acid sequence: CASTIRLAGVKETQYF.

The chain is built from TRBV7-9 and TRBJ2-3; D is possibly TRBD1 (6 bases). The germline V gene has CDR1 SEHNR and CDR2 FQNEAQ (reference sequence). V lost 4 bases to trimming and J lost 2 bases, with 10 bases between them. This CDR3 region has 14 residues. CDR3 sequence: CASSYQGNTDTQYF. The CDR3 DNA sequence: TGTGCCAGCAGCTATCAGGGGAACACAGATACGCAGTATTTT.

This chain joins TRBV7-6 and TRBJ1-2; 9 positions agree with TRBD1. Germline CDR1 and CDR2: SGHVS and FNYEAQ. CDR3 length: 16 residues. The trim removed 1 base at V and 3 bases at J, leaving 6 bases unmatched. Here the CDR3 DNA reads TGTGCCAGCAGCTTAGGCCGTTGGACAGGGGACTATGGCTACACCTTC. Encoded protein: CASSLGRWTGDYGYTF.

V usage is TRBV7-2 and J usage is TRBJ1-5; 8 bases match TRBD1. Per germline, CDR1 SGHTA and CDR2 FQGNSA. This CDR3 contains 15 residues. J was trimmed by 7 bases and V by 5 bases; bases with no gene match: 10. The CDR3 DNA sequence: TGTGCCAGCAGCCCCCAGGACAGGGAACAGCAGCCCCAGCATTTT. Translation gives CASSPQDREQQPQHF.

This clonotype was recorded a few times. This chain joins TRBV12-3 or TRBV12-4 and TRBJ2-5; 9 bases align to TRBD1. This CDR3 comprises 14 residues. V was pared by 5 bases and J by 4 bases, with 5 bases of the junction left unmatched. CDR3 protein: CASSRGTGRETQYF. In DNA form, the CDR3 reads TGTGCCAGCAGTCGGGGGACAGGGCGAGAGACCCAGTACTTC.

This clonotype was counted between two and nine times. The chain uses TRBV20-1 and TRBJ2-5; D is ambiguous. The germline V and J ends were trimmed by 6 bases and 10 bases, with 12 bases remaining between them. The germline CDR1 and CDR2 sequences are DFQATT and SNEGSKA (reference sequence). The CDR3 sequence is 10 residues long. CDR3 in DNA: TGCAGTGCGAGTAATTCTGTCCAGTACTTC. Translating gives CSASNSVQYF.

V is TRBV5-1 and J is TRBJ2-1; 7 bases align to TRBD2. The germline CDR1 and CDR2 sequences are SGHRS and YFSETQ. V lost 5 bases, J lost 8 bases, and 16 bases stayed unmatched. CDR3 length: 16 amino acids. CDR3 amino acids: CASSRTGLVSYDEQFF. The CDR3 DNA sequence: TGCGCCAGCAGTCGAACCGGACTAGTATCGTACGATGAGCAGTTCTTC.

V gene TRBV27 combines with J gene TRBJ2-3; D remains ambiguous. Germline V gene data show CDR1 as MNHEY and CDR2 as SMNVEV (reference sequence). The CDR3 loop spans 15 amino acids. The ends were cut back, 8 bases at V and 0 bases at J, with 15 bases in the middle. The CDR3 DNA reads TGTGCCAGCCGTGCGACATATACTAGCACAGATACGCAGTATTTT. Protein product: CASRATYTSTDTQYF.

This clonotype occurred a few times. The rearrangement links TRBV7-2 to TRBJ2-1, with a weak D call TRBD1 (5 bases). Germline values: CDR1 SGHTA, CDR2 FQGNSA. Trimming shortened V by 1 base and J by 1 base, and 8 bases separated the two germline ends. The CDR3 is made up of 15 amino acids. CDR3 bases: TGTGCCAGCAGCTTAGAGGGGAATTCCTACAATGAGCAGTTCTTC. This encodes CASSLEGNSYNEQFF.

This clonotype was observed at least ten times. The chain links TRBV12-3 or TRBV12-4 to TRBJ2-3; no clear D. V lost 6 bases to trimming and J lost 7 bases, with 8 bases between them. The CDR3 has 11 amino acids. The CDR3 sequence is CASSLKYTQYF. CDR3 nucleotides: TGTGCCAGCAGCCTAAAGTATACGCAGTATTTT.

This clonotype was observed a handful of times. The J gene is TRBJ1-5, the V gene TRBV20-1; weak D call: TRBD1 (5 bases). The V end lost 2 bases, the J end lost 7 bases, and 12 bases lay between the germline ends. Germline CDR1 reads DFQATT; CDR2 reads SNEGSKA (reference sequence). The CDR3 has 13 amino acids. CDR3 loop: CSARQGKGQPQHF. The CDR3 coding sequence is TGCAGTGCTAGACAGGGAAAGGGGCAGCCCCAGCATTTT.

This clonotype was counted between two and nine times. J is TRBJ2-1 and V is TRBV3-1, with TRBD2 identical over 10 bases. V lost 8 bases to trimming and J lost 4 bases; unmatched junction nucleotides: 5. The germline CDR1 and CDR2 sequences are LGHDT and YNNKEL (reference sequence). This CDR3 is 14 amino acids long. CDR3 region: CASGGTSVYNEQFF. The CDR3 bases are TGTGCCAGCGGGGGGACTAGCGTATACAATGAGCAGTTCTTC.

This rearrangement joins TRBV12-3 or TRBV12-4 to TRBJ2-2; 12 bases fit TRBD2. After removal of 7 bases from V and 4 bases from J, the junction contained 7 bases not matched to a gene. This CDR3 is 16 amino acids long. CDR3 sequence (DNA): TGTGCCAGCACTCCTAGCGGGAGGGCCTTCACCGGGGAGCTGTTTTTT. This gives the protein CASTPSGRAFTGELFF.

In its sample, this clonotype was seen once. CDR3 in amino acids: CASFLDRYPLTNTGELFF. The DNA for the CDR3 is TGTGCCAGCTTTCTGGACAGGTACCCCCTTACGAACACCGGGGAGCTGTTTTTT. The chain carries TRBV11-1 and TRBJ2-2; 7 bases are a match to TRBD1. Germline V lookup: CDR1 SGHAT, CDR2 FQDESV (reference sequence). V shed 8 bases and J 0 bases; nucleotides not matched to a gene: 15. The CDR3 loop spans 18 amino acids.

The chain recombines TRBV6-1 with TRBJ2-5; 7 bases line up with TRBD2. After removal of 4 bases from V and 7 bases from J, the junction contained 6 bases not matched to a gene. This CDR3 contains 13 residues. Germline CDR1 reads MNHNS; CDR2 reads SASEGT. The CDR3: CASSGNGEGTQYF. As DNA, the CDR3 is TGTGCCAGCAGTGGGAACGGGGAGGGGACCCAGTACTTC.

In its sample, this clonotype was seen a few times. This sequence joins TRBV5-6 and TRBJ1-1; TRBD1 matches at 7 bases. Germline V lookup: CDR1 SGHDT, CDR2 YYEEEE. Germline trimming cut 4 bases from V and 5 bases from J; bases unmatched to any gene: 11. The CDR3 runs to 15 residues. In DNA, the CDR3 is TGTGCCAGCAGCCCTCGAAGGGGGCGCCGTACTGAAGCTTTCTTT. Its protein product is CASSPRRGRRTEAFF.

Only a few counts were recorded for this clonotype. This chain links TRBV29-1 with TRBJ2-5, with 9 bases fitting TRBD1. Germline assignment: CDR1 SQVTM and CDR2 ANQGSEA. The trim removed 4 bases at V and 5 bases at J, leaving 8 bases unmatched. The length of the CDR3 is 14 residues. Here the CDR3 reads CSVAAGTGFETQYF. The CDR3 DNA sequence: TGCAGCGTTGCCGCCGGGACAGGGTTCGAGACCCAGTACTTC.

The sample holds a few counts of this clonotype. This chain connects TRBV7-2 to TRBJ2-1; TRBD2 aligns across 7 bases. Germline CDR1 and CDR2: SGHTA and FQGNSA. Trimming took 3 bases from V and 15 from J; bases not matched to a gene: 8. This CDR3 spans 12 amino acids. The CDR3 protein is CASSLGGEIWFF. DNA of the CDR3: TGTGCCAGCAGCTTGGGGGGGGAGATTTGGTTCTTC.

The chain recombines TRBV12-3 or TRBV12-4 with TRBJ2-2; 9 bases match TRBD1. This CDR3 spans 15 amino acids. V lost 6 bases to trimming and J lost 1 base; unmatched junction nucleotides: 3. The CDR3 region is CASSWGQGNTGELFF. The DNA of the CDR3 is TGTGCCAGCAGCTGGGGACAGGGGAACACCGGGGAGCTGTTTTTT.

As DNA, the CDR3 is TGCGCCAGCAGCTTGGACTTGGGGAGAGCTAACTATGGCTACACCTTC. Its translation is CASSLDLGRANYGYTF. This rearrangement joins TRBV5-1 to TRBJ1-2; D is unresolved. The CDR3 is 16 residues long. V was clipped by 0 bases and J by 0 bases, with 12 bases between them. The V gene's germline CDR1 is SGHRS and CDR2 YFSETQ.

This clonotype was recorded many times. J is TRBJ2-1 and V is TRBV12-3 or TRBV12-4; TRBD1 aligns across 8 bases. V lost 8 bases and J lost 5; bases outside the gene matches: 8. The CDR3 is made up of 14 amino acids. The DNA of the CDR3 is TGTGCCAGCCGAGACAGGGGTTTCAACAATGAGCAGTTCTTC. Translating it yields CASRDRGFNNEQFF.